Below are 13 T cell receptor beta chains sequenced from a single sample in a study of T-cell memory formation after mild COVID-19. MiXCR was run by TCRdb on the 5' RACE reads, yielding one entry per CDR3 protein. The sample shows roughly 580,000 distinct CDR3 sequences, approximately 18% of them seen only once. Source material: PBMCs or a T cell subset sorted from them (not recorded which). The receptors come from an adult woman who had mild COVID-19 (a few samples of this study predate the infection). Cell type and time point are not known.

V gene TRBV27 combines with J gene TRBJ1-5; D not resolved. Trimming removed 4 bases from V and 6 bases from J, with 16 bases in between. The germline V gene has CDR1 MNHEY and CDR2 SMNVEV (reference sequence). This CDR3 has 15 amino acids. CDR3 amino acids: CASSSLDGYGQPQHF. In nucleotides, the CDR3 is TGTGCCAGCAGTTCTCTGGACGGTTACGGTCAGCCCCAGCATTTT.

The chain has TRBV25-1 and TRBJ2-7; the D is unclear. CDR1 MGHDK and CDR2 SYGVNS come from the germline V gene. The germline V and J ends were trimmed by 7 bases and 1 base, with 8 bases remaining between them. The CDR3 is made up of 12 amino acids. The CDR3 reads CASTSSSYEQYF. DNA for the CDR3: TGTGCCAGCACGAGCAGTTCCTACGAGCAGTACTTC.

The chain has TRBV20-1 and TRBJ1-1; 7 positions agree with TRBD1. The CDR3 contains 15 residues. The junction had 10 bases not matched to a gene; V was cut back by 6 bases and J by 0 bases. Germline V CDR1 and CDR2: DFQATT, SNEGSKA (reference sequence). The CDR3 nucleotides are TGCAGTGCGCCCAGGACAGGCTTCATGAACACTGAAGCTTTCTTT. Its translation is CSAPRTGFMNTEAFF.

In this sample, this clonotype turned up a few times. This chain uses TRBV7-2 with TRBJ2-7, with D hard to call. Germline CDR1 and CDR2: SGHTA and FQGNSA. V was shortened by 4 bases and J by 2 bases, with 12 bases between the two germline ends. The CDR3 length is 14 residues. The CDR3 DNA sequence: TGTGCCAGCAGCTCCGTTCCGTCTCCCTACGAGCAGTACTTC. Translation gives CASSSVPSPYEQYF. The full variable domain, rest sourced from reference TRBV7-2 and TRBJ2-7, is GAGVSQSPSNKVTEKGKDVELRCDPISGHTALYWYRQSLGQGLEFLIYFQGNSAPDKSGLPSDRFSAERTGGSVSTLTIQRTQQEDSAVYLCASSSVPSPYEQYFGPGTRLTVT.

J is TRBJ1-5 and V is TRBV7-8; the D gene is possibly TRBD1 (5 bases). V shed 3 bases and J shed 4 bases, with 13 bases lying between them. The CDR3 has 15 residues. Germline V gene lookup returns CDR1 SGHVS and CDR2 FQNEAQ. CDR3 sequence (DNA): TGTGCCAGCAGCTTGCAGGGAAATGCGAATCAGCCCCAGCATTTT. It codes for CASSLQGNANQPQHF.

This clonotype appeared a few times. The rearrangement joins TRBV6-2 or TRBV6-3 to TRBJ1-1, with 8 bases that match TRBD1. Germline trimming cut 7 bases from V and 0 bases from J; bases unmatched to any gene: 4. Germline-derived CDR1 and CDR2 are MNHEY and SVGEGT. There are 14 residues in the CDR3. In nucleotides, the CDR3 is TGTGCCAGCAAACGGACAGGGTTGAACACTGAAGCTTTCTTT. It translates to CASKRTGLNTEAFF.

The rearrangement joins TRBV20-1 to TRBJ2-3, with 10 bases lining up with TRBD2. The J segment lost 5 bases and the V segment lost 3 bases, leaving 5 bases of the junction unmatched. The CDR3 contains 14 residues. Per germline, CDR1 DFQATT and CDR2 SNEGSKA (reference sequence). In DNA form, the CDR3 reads TGCAGTGCTAGTGGGACTAGCGTTCAAGATACGCAGTATTTT. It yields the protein CSASGTSVQDTQYF.

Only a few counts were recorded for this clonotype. This chain's CDR3 is CASSLEHAEPQPPVNYGYTF. CDR3 nucleotides: TGTGCCAGCAGCTTAGAGCACGCAGAGCCCCAACCTCCTGTAAACTATGGCTACACCTTC. V and J are TRBV7-6 and TRBJ1-2, with no clear D. CDR1 is SGHVS, CDR2 FNYEAQ, per germline. V lost 1 base, J lost 2 bases, and 26 bases lay in between. The CDR3 is made up of 20 amino acids.

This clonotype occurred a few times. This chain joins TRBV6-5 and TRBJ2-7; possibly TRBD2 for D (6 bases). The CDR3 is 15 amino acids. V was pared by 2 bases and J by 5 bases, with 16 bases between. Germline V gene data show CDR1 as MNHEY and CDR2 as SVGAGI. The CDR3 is CASSYGGSYVNEQYF. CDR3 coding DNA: TGTGCCAGCAGTTACGGAGGGTCTTATGTAAACGAGCAGTACTTC.

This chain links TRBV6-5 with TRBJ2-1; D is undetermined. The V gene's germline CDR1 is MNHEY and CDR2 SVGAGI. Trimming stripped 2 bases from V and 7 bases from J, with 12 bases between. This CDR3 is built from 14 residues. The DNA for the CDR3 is TGTGCCAGCAGTTACAACGAGGCGTTAAATGAGCAGTTCTTC. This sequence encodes CASSYNEALNEQFF.

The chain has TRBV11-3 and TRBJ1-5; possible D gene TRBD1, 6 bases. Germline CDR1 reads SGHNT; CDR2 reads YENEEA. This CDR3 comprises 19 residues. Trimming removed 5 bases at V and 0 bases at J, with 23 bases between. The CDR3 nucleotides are TGTGCCAGCAGCCCGACAGGAAACGTCCCCGCCTATAGCAATCAGCCCCAGCATTTT. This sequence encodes CASSPTGNVPAYSNQPQHF.

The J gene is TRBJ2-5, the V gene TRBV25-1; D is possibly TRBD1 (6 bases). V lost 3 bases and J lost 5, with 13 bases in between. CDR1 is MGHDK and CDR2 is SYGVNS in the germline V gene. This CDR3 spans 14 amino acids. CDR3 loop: CASSDTRGPETQYF. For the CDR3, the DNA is TGTGCCAGCAGTGATACCAGGGGCCCGGAGACCCAGTACTTC.

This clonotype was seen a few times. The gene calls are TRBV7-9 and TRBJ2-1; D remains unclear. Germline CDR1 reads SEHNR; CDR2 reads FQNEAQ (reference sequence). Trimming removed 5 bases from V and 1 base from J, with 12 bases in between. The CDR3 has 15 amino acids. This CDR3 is CASSTIAGSYNEQFF. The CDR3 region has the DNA TGTGCCAGCAGCACCATAGCCGGTTCCTACAATGAGCAGTTCTTC.